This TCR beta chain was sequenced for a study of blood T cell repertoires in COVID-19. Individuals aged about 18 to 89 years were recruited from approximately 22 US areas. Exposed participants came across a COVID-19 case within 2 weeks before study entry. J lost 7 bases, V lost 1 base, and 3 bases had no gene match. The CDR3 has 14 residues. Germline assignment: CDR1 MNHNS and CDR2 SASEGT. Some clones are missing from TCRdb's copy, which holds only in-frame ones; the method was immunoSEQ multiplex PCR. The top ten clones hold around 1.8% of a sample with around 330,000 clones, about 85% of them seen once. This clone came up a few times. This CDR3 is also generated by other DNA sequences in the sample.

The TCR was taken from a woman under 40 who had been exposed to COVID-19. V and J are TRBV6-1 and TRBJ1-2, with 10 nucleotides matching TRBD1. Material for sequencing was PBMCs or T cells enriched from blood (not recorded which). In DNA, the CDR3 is TGTGCCAGCAGTGAAGGGGACAGGGGTCGTGGCTACACCTTC. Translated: CASSEGDRGRGYTF.